This section outlines one T cell receptor (beta chain) sequence together with its context. The record originates from a study of blood T cell repertoires in COVID-19. Using immunoSEQ multiplex PCR, the repertoire was profiled, and TCRdb retains in-frame clones only, with some absent. This repertoire shows fewer than 200,000 clones, about 86% found once; its top ten account for 3.6%. Losses at the gene ends were 4 bases for V and 9 bases for J; bases not matched to a gene: 3. The CDR3 sequence is 14 residues long. CDR1 MNHEY and CDR2 SMNVEV come from the germline V gene (reference sequence). Living in about two dozen US areas, the participants were between roughly 18 and 90 years of age.

This clonotype originated in a woman aged 45-65 years in a cohort exposed to, infected with or recovered from COVID-19 (not recorded which). The chain has TRBV27 and TRBJ2-3; 14 bases are a match to TRBD2. Sequencing input: PBMCs or T cells enriched from blood (not recorded which). CDR3 sequence: CASSSTSGRGTQYF. Written as DNA, the CDR3 is TGTGCCAGCAGTTCGACTAGCGGGAGGGGCACGCAGTATTTT.